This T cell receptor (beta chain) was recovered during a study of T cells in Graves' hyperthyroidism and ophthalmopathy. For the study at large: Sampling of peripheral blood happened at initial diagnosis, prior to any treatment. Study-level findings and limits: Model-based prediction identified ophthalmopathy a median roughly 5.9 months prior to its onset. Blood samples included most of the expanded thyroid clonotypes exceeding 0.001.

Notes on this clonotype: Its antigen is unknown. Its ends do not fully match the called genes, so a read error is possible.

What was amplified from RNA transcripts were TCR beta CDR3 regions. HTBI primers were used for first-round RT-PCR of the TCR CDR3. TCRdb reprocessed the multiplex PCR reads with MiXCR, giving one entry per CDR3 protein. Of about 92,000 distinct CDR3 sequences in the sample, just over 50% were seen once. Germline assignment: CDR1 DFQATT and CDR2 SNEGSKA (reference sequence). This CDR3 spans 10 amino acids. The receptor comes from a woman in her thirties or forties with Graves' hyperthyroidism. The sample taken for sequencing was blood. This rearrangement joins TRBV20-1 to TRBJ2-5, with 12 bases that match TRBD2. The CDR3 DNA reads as TGCAGTGCCGTACTAGCGGGAGGAGAATTC. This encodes CSAVLAGGEF.